A single sample gave rise to the 5 T cell receptor beta chains below, sequenced in a study of Ad26.COV2.S vaccination and SARS-CoV-2 variants. Sequenced by immunoSEQ multiplex PCR; TCRdb stores in-frame clones only, minus some. The sample records approximately 140,000 clones, 86% being singletons. This sample comprised peripheral blood, obtained after recovery from COVID-19. Receptors were obtained from a human donor who had recovered from COVID-19.

The chain uses TRBV19 and TRBJ2-5; 7 nucleotides agree with TRBD1. The CDR3 consists of 13 residues. Germline values: CDR1 LNHDA, CDR2 SQIVND (reference sequence). With V trimmed by 6 bases and J by 6 bases, 7 bases remained unmatched. CDR3 sequence reads: CASSETGFKTQYF. The CDR3 DNA follows: TGTGCCAGTAGCGAGACAGGGTTTAAGACCCAGTACTTC.

This chain connects TRBV6-2 or TRBV6-3 to TRBJ1-4; 7 bases align to TRBD1. The junction had 9 bases not matched to a gene; V was cut back by 2 bases and J by 6 bases. Germline V gene lookup returns CDR1 MNHEY and CDR2 SVGEGT. This CDR3 is built from 16 residues. The CDR3 is CASSYGRQGGDEKLFF. The CDR3 nucleotides are TGTGCCAGCAGTTACGGCCGACAGGGCGGGGATGAAAAACTGTTTTTT.

CDR3 sequence: CASSLDRVNIQYF. As DNA, the CDR3 is TGCGCCAGCAGCTTGGACAGGGTGAACATTCAGTACTTC. This chain joins TRBV5-1 and TRBJ2-4, with D possibly being TRBD1 (6 bases). CDR1 SGHRS and CDR2 YFSETQ come from the germline V gene. The CDR3 is 13 residues long. Between the trimmed V and J ends, which lost 0 bases and 7 bases, there was a span of 8 bases.

The sample holds a few counts of this clone. The chain has TRBV5-5 and TRBJ1-4; D not resolved. The CDR3 length is 15 residues. The V end lost 1 base, the J end lost 4 bases, and 11 bases lay between the germline ends. Germline V gene sequence: CDR1 SGHKS, CDR2 YYEKEE (reference sequence). The CDR3 nucleotides are TGTGCCAGCAGCTTGTCGGTTGGTGGTAATGAAAAACTGTTTTTT. The encoded protein is CASSLSVGGNEKLFF.

The rearrangement joins TRBV5-1 to TRBJ2-1; D call uncertain. Trimming left V 6 bases short and J 8 bases short, with 27 bases between. The CDR3 consists of 17 residues. CDR1 SGHRS and CDR2 YFSETQ come from the germline V gene. The CDR3 DNA follows: TGCGCCAGCAATAACCAAACTACCCCATATACAATATATGAGCAGTTCTTC. As protein: CASNNQTTPYTIYEQFF.